Listed here are 26 T cell receptor beta chains from one sample, sequenced in a study of T cell responses to AZD1222 COVID-19 vaccine. Generated by immunoSEQ multiplex PCR, the TCRdb table keeps only in-frame clones and is missing some. The sample lists roughly 110,000 clones, roughly 90% seen once, with about 6.6% in the top ten. The sample was peripheral blood, taken on day 0 of AZD1222 vaccination. These receptors were obtained from an adult in good health.

CDR3 sequence (DNA): TGTGCCAGCAGCCCGTGGACAGGGAGCACCTATGGCTACACCTTC. It encodes CASSPWTGSTYGYTF. This chain joins TRBV7-9 and TRBJ1-2; 8 positions match TRBD1. The germline V gene encodes CDR1 SEHNR and CDR2 FQNEAQ (reference sequence). J lost 4 bases, V lost 5 bases, and 9 bases had no gene match. The length of the CDR3 is 15 residues. Complete variable domain (other parts from reference TRBV7-9 and TRBJ1-2): DTGVSQNPRHKITKRGQNVTFRCDPISEHNRLYWYRQTLGQGPEFLTYFQNEAQLEKSRLLSDRFSAERPKGSFSTLEIQRTEQGDSAMYLCASSPWTGSTYGYTFGSGTRLTVV.

V and J are TRBV29-1 and TRBJ2-7; 10 nucleotides line up with TRBD1. Germline values: CDR1 SQVTM, CDR2 ANQGSEA. V lost 7 bases, J lost 6 bases, and 6 bases stayed unmatched. CDR3 length: 12 amino acids. CDR3 bases: TGCAGCGGGGGGACAGGGGTTGGCGAGCAGTACTTC. It translates to CSGGTGVGEQYF.

The V and J genes are TRBV13 and TRBJ2-3; D is possibly TRBD1 (7 bases). In germline, CDR1 is PRHDT, CDR2 FYEKMQ (reference sequence). Trimming removed 8 bases from V and 1 base from J, with 16 bases in between. The CDR3 runs 15 residues. CDR3 nucleotide sequence: TGTGCCAGCTTCGCGGGGACAGCACGCACAGATACGCAGTATTTT. This encodes CASFAGTARTDTQYF.

The V call is TRBV6-5, the J call TRBJ2-6, with D perhaps matching TRBD2 (6 bases). Germline CDR1 and CDR2: MNHEY and SVGAGI. V was shortened by 10 bases and J by 1 base, with 8 bases between the two germline ends. The CDR3 has 13 residues. The CDR3 region is CATGESGANVLTF. DNA of the CDR3: TGTGCCACGGGGGAGTCTGGGGCCAACGTCCTGACTTTC.

The rearrangement uses TRBV27 and TRBJ2-7; 7 nucleotides match TRBD1. The CDR3 contains 15 residues. V gave up 5 bases and J gave up 3 bases; unmatched junction bases: 10. Germline V gives CDR1 MNHEY, CDR2 SMNVEV (reference sequence). DNA of the CDR3: TGTGCCAGCAGTCAAAAGACAGGGAATGTCTACGAGCAGTACTTC. Its translation: CASSQKTGNVYEQYF.

The chain has TRBV7-8 and TRBJ1-5; no reliable D call. V dropped 3 bases and J dropped 0 bases, with 9 bases sitting between them. The germline V gene has CDR1 SGHVS and CDR2 FQNEAQ. The CDR3 sequence is 15 residues long. The CDR3 region is CASSFGIDSNQPQHF. The CDR3 DNA follows: TGTGCCAGCAGCTTTGGAATTGATAGCAATCAGCCCCAGCATTTT.

The genes are TRBV7-2 and TRBJ2-1; tentatively, D is TRBD2 (5 bases). The CDR3 loop spans 14 amino acids. Per the germline V gene, CDR1 is SGHTA and CDR2 is FQGNSA. V lost 0 bases to trimming and J lost 5 bases, with 8 bases between them. The CDR3 DNA reads as TGTGCCAGCAGCTTAGCGGGAGCAAACAATGAGCAGTTCTTC. It codes for CASSLAGANNEQFF. The whole variable domain, filled in from reference TRBV7-2 and TRBJ2-1, reads GAGVSQSPSNKVTEKGKDVELRCDPISGHTALYWYRQSLGQGLEFLIYFQGNSAPDKSGLPSDRFSAERTGGSVSTLTIQRTQQEDSAVYLCASSLAGANNEQFFGPGTRLTVL.

The chain carries TRBV11-2 and TRBJ2-2; tentatively, D is TRBD2 (5 bases). Germline V gives CDR1 SGHAT, CDR2 FQNNGV. Trimming cost V 2 bases and J 4 bases, with 11 bases left between them. CDR3 length: 15 residues. The CDR3 loop is CASSLSGSLTGELFF. The DNA of the CDR3 is TGTGCCAGCAGCTTAAGCGGATCCCTCACCGGGGAGCTGTTTTTT.

The chain carries TRBV9 and TRBJ1-1; TRBD1 matches at 8 bases. Germline V CDR1 and CDR2: SGDLS, YYNGEE. The CDR3 length is 16 residues. The V and J ends lost 4 bases and 5 bases, in that order; junction bases with no gene match: 13. CDR3 DNA sequence: TGTGCCAGCAGCTTGGACCCAGGACAGGGTCTGACTGAAGCTTTCTTT. It specifies CASSLDPGQGLTEAFF.

The CDR3 here is CASSFGGSGANVLTF. CDR3 nucleotide sequence: TGTGCCAGCAGTTTTGGGGGGAGTGGGGCCAACGTCCTGACTTTC. This chain uses TRBV27 with TRBJ2-6; D may be TRBD2 (6 bases). V lost 3 bases and J 3 bases, leaving 9 bases between the germline ends. CDR3 size: 15 residues. In germline, CDR1 is MNHEY, CDR2 SMNVEV (reference sequence).

The genes are TRBV27 and TRBJ2-3; a weak D match, TRBD1 (5 bases). The germline CDR1 and CDR2 sequences are MNHEY and SMNVEV (reference sequence). The CDR3 spans 14 residues. V was pared by 10 bases and J by 0 bases, with 14 bases between. This CDR3 reads CATTGSPSTDTQYF. CDR3 DNA: TGTGCCACCACAGGTTCCCCTAGCACAGATACGCAGTATTTT.

This clone was recorded a few times. The chain employs TRBV19 and TRBJ1-1; D may be TRBD1 (5 bases). The CDR3 covers 12 residues. Trimming removed 1 base from V and 8 bases from J, with 8 bases in between. Germline lookup yields CDR1 LNHDA and CDR2 SQIVND (reference sequence). The CDR3 sequence: CASSIGAGEAFF. Written as DNA, the CDR3 is TGTGCCAGTAGTATAGGAGCAGGGGAAGCTTTCTTT. Drawing the rest from reference TRBV19 and TRBJ1-1, the complete variable domain is DGGITQSPKYLFRKEGQNVTLSCEQNLNHDAMYWYRQDPGQGLRLIYYSQIVNDFQKGDIAEGYSVSREKKESFPLTVTSAQKNPTAFYLCASSIGAGEAFFGQGTRLTVV.

The CDR3 bases are TGTGCCAGCAGCGGGACGGGAGGGCCGAACACCGGGGAGCTGTTTTTT. Translating gives CASSGTGGPNTGELFF. The chain joins TRBV7-2 to TRBJ2-2; TRBD2 matches at 8 bases. After removal of 5 bases from V and 0 bases from J, the junction contained 5 bases not matched to a gene. Germline loops: CDR1 SGHTA, CDR2 FQGNSA. The CDR3 runs to 16 residues.

The rearrangement links TRBV7-8 to TRBJ2-7; no firm D call. Germline V gene lookup returns CDR1 SGHVS and CDR2 FQNEAQ. V was pared by 1 base and J by 2 bases, with 12 bases between. This CDR3 is built from 15 residues. This CDR3 reads CASSLGTPLTYEQYF. The CDR3 region has the DNA TGTGCCAGCAGCTTAGGGACCCCTCTAACCTACGAGCAGTACTTC.

This clone has only one observation. V gene TRBV5-8 combines with J gene TRBJ2-2; perhaps TRBD2 as D (6 bases). Trimming stripped 5 bases from V and 5 bases from J, with 10 bases between. Germline-derived CDR1 and CDR2 are SGHTS and YDEGEE. The length of the CDR3 is 13 residues. CDR3 region: CASRSRGTGELFF. DNA of the CDR3: TGTGCCAGCAGGTCCCGGGGGACCGGGGAGCTGTTTTTT.

This clone was seen once. The chain is built from TRBV5-1 and TRBJ2-7; TRBD2 is a possible D gene (6 bases). The CDR3 totals 15 residues. Trimming pared 2 bases from V and 0 bases from J, leaving 12 bases between. Germline V CDR1 and CDR2: SGHRS, YFSETQ. CDR3 in amino acids: CASSFGGHSSYEQYF. CDR3 bases: TGCGCCAGCAGCTTCGGAGGGCATAGCTCCTACGAGCAGTACTTC.

The J gene is TRBJ2-1, the V gene TRBV24-1, with 8 bases aligning to TRBD1. Germline CDR1 and CDR2: KGHDR and SFDVKD. The CDR3 runs to 17 residues. V was clipped by 3 bases and J by 2 bases; unmatched bases: 8. CDR3 amino acids: CATSDVTGGRAYNEQFF. The CDR3 coding sequence is TGTGCCACCAGTGATGTAACAGGGGGAAGGGCCTACAATGAGCAGTTCTTC.

V gene TRBV10-3 combines with J gene TRBJ2-3; a possible D gene is TRBD1 (6 bases). In germline, CDR1 is ENHRY, CDR2 SYGVKD. The CDR3 is 14 amino acids. Trimming took off 3 bases at V and 5 bases at J, with 12 bases between the two ends. CDR3 DNA sequence: TGTGCCATCAGTGATCTCAGGGGCAAAGATACGCAGTATTTT. Translating gives CAISDLRGKDTQYF.

The chain links TRBV27 to TRBJ2-7; 8 positions match TRBD2. V lost 6 bases to trimming and J lost 3 bases; unmatched junction nucleotides: 7. Germline V gene data show CDR1 as MNHEY and CDR2 as SMNVEV (reference sequence). The CDR3 has 14 residues. CDR3 in DNA: TGTGCCAGCAGGCGTATAGCGGGGAACTACGAGCAGTACTTC. Protein: CASRRIAGNYEQYF.

V is TRBV5-5 and J is TRBJ1-6; 7 bases map to TRBD1. CDR3 size: 17 residues. The germline gives CDR1 SGHKS, CDR2 YYEKEE (reference sequence). Trimming took 5 bases from V and 6 from J; bases not matched to a gene: 14. The CDR3 loop reads CASSSQRGTAGNSPLHF. CDR3 in DNA: TGTGCCAGCAGTTCCCAAAGAGGGACAGCTGGTAATTCACCCCTCCACTTT.

The chain uses TRBV5-1 and TRBJ2-7, with 7 bases fitting TRBD2. CDR1 is SGHRS and CDR2 is YFSETQ in the germline V gene. Unmatched junction bases numbered 10, after V lost 5 bases and J lost 2 bases. The CDR3 covers 15 residues. In DNA, the CDR3 is TGCGCCAGCAGTTACGGGGCTAGCGGTACCTACGAGCAGTACTTC. This codes for CASSYGASGTYEQYF.

The rearrangement joins TRBV29-1 to TRBJ2-1; 10 bases match TRBD2. CDR3 length equals 15 residues. V was pared by 6 bases and J by 10 bases, with 15 bases of the junction left unmatched. Per the germline V gene, CDR1 is SQVTM and CDR2 is ANQGSEA. For the CDR3, the DNA is TGCAGCGTGGGTGGTGTGGAGCGGGAGGGCCGAGAGCAGTTCTTC. Amino acid sequence: CSVGGVEREGREQFF.

The genes are TRBV6-2 or TRBV6-3 and TRBJ2-7, with D possibly matching TRBD2 (6 bases). Germline V gene data show CDR1 as MNHEY and CDR2 as SVGEGT. The CDR3 has 12 amino acids. The ends were cut back, 2 bases at V and 7 bases at J, with 9 bases in the middle. This chain's CDR3 is CASSYGRLEQYF. For the CDR3, the DNA is TGTGCCAGCAGTTACGGGAGGCTGGAGCAGTACTTC.

J is TRBJ1-1 and V is TRBV29-1, with 9 bases matching TRBD1. The CDR3 covers 14 residues. Germline V gene lookup returns CDR1 SQVTM and CDR2 ANQGSEA. J lost 6 bases, V lost 4 bases, and 9 bases had no gene match. In DNA form, the CDR3 reads TGCAGCGTTGGACCGGGACAGGGATTACCTGAAGCTTTCTTT. It codes for CSVGPGQGLPEAFF.

The chain joins TRBV11-2 to TRBJ1-3; the D is unclear. CDR3 size: 16 residues. With 1 base removed from V and 0 bases from J, the gap between germline ends came to 10 bases. The V gene's germline CDR1 is SGHAT and CDR2 FQNNGV. CDR3 loop: CASSLVAGFSGNTIYF. In nucleotides, the CDR3 is TGTGCCAGCAGCTTAGTTGCAGGATTCTCTGGAAACACCATATATTTT.

The chain joins TRBV7-8 to TRBJ1-5; 9 nucleotides line up with TRBD1. The V segment lost 2 bases and the J segment 4 bases; nucleotides outside the gene matches: 3. This CDR3 is 15 amino acids long. Germline CDR1 reads SGHVS; CDR2 reads FQNEAQ. For the CDR3, the DNA is TGTGCCAGCAGCTTACTACAGGGGGCGAATCAGCCCCAGCATTTT. Protein sequence: CASSLLQGANQPQHF.